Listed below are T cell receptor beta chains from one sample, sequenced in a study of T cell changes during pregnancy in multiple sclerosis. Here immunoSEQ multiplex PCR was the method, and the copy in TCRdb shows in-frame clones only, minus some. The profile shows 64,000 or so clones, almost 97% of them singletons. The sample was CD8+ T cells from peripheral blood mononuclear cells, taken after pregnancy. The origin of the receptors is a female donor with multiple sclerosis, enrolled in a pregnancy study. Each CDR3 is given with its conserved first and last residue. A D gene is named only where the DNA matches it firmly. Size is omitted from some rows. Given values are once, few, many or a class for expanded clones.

CDR3 protein: CASSLGGRVDYGYTF; CDR3 DNA: TGTGCCAGCAGCTTAGGTGGCAGGGTTGACTATGGCTACACCTTC; J gene: TRBJ1-2; V gene: TRBV11-2; D gene: .; clone size: .; CDR3 length: 15
CDR3 protein: CASSYGAGVEETQYF; CDR3 DNA: TGTGCCAGCAGTTACGGGGCGGGAGTAGAAGAGACCCAGTACTTC; J gene: TRBJ2-5; V gene: TRBV6-5; D gene: TRBD2; clone size: .; CDR3 length: 15
CDR3 protein: CASSYRAGVTDTQYF; CDR3 DNA: TGTGCCAGCAGTTACAGAGCGGGGGTCACAGATACGCAGTATTTT; J gene: TRBJ2-3; V gene: TRBV6-5; D gene: TRBD2; clone size: .; CDR3 length: 15
CDR3 protein: CASSSSPGTNHEQYF; CDR3 DNA: TGTGCCAGCAGTAGTAGTCCCGGGACTAACCACGAGCAGTACTTC; J gene: TRBJ2-7; V gene: TRBV11-2; D gene: TRBD2; clone size: .; CDR3 length: 15
CDR3 protein: CASSLSGTSGPIGDTQYF; CDR3 DNA: TGTGCCAGCAGTTTATCGGGGACTAGCGGGCCTATCGGGGATACGCAGTATTTT; J gene: TRBJ2-3; V gene: TRBV27; D gene: TRBD2; clone size: .; CDR3 length: 18
CDR3 protein: CASSPTGLGNIQYF; CDR3 DNA: TGTGCCAGCAGCCCCACAGGCCTCGGGAACATTCAGTACTTC; J gene: TRBJ2-4; V gene: TRBV5-5; D gene: .; clone size: .; CDR3 length: 14
CDR3 protein: CASSVSSEGRGPFDDGELFF; CDR3 DNA: TGTGCCAGCAGTGTTTCGTCAGAGGGCAGGGGGCCGTTCGACGACGGGGAGCTGTTTTTT; J gene: TRBJ2-2; V gene: TRBV2; D gene: TRBD1; clone size: .; CDR3 length: 20
CDR3 protein: CASVRDSNTGELFF; CDR3 DNA: TGTGCCAGCGTGCGGGACAGCAACACCGGGGAGCTGTTTTTT; J gene: TRBJ2-2; V gene: TRBV2; D gene: .; clone size: .; CDR3 length: 14
CDR3 protein: CASRWAGGYNEQFF; CDR3 DNA: TGTGCCAGCAGATGGGCAGGGGGCTACAATGAGCAGTTCTTC; J gene: TRBJ2-1; V gene: TRBV27; D gene: TRBD1; clone size: .; CDR3 length: 14
CDR3 protein: CASSLETGEKLFF; CDR3 DNA: TGTGCTAGCAGCTTAGAAACGGGTGAAAAACTGTTTTTT; J gene: TRBJ1-4; V gene: TRBV7-7; D gene: .; clone size: .; CDR3 length: 13
CDR3 protein: CATQTSGGSYEQYF; CDR3 DNA: TGTGCCACCCAAACCAGCGGGGGATCCTACGAGCAGTACTTC; J gene: TRBJ2-7; V gene: TRBV6-5; D gene: TRBD2; clone size: .; CDR3 length: 14
CDR3 protein: CASSLSGGYEQYF; CDR3 DNA: TGTGCCAGCAGTTTATCTGGAGGGTACGAGCAGTACTTC; J gene: TRBJ2-7; V gene: TRBV27; D gene: .; clone size: .; CDR3 length: 13
CDR3 protein: CASSLIPGSGGRTGELFF; CDR3 DNA: TGTGCCAGCAGCTTAATCCCGGGTAGCGGGGGTCGCACCGGGGAGCTGTTTTTT; J gene: TRBJ2-2; V gene: TRBV7-9; D gene: TRBD2; clone size: .; CDR3 length: 18
CDR3 protein: CASSAGLGDTGELFF; CDR3 DNA: TGTGCCAGCAGTGCGGGACTAGGGGACACCGGGGAGCTGTTTTTT; J gene: TRBJ2-2; V gene: TRBV2; D gene: TRBD2; clone size: .; CDR3 length: 15
CDR3 protein: CASSPRLTSGWLEQFF; CDR3 DNA: TGTGCCAGCAGCCCGAGATTGACTAGCGGGTGGTTAGAGCAGTTCTTC; J gene: TRBJ2-1; V gene: TRBV7-9; D gene: TRBD2; clone size: .; CDR3 length: 16
CDR3 protein: CASSEPAGGPGGGSYNEQFF; CDR3 DNA: TGTGCCAGCAGCGAACCAGCGGGAGGGCCTGGGGGGGGCTCCTACAATGAGCAGTTCTTC; J gene: TRBJ2-1; V gene: TRBV9; D gene: TRBD2; clone size: .; CDR3 length: 20
CDR3 protein: CASSPPPFSGAHNEQFF; CDR3 DNA: TGTGCCAGCAGCCCTCCCCCTTTTAGCGGGGCGCACAATGAGCAGTTCTTC; J gene: TRBJ2-1; V gene: TRBV27; D gene: TRBD2; clone size: .; CDR3 length: 17
CDR3 protein: CASSLLPRGRNEQYF; CDR3 DNA: TGTGCCAGCAGCTTACTACCCAGGGGGCGCAACGAGCAGTACTTC; J gene: TRBJ2-7; V gene: TRBV7-9; D gene: TRBD1; clone size: .; CDR3 length: 15
CDR3 protein: CASAGTGNTIYF; CDR3 DNA: TGTGCCAGCGCAGGGACTGGAAACACCATATATTTT; J gene: TRBJ1-3; V gene: TRBV27; D gene: .; clone size: .; CDR3 length: 12
CDR3 protein: CASREGISTNEKLFF; CDR3 DNA: TGTGCCAGCAGGGAGGGGATCTCAACTAATGAAAAACTGTTTTTT; J gene: TRBJ1-4; V gene: TRBV6-6; D gene: .; clone size: .; CDR3 length: 15
CDR3 protein: CASSLWTGGISYEQYF; CDR3 DNA: TGTGCCAGCAGCTTGTGGACAGGGGGCATCTCCTACGAGCAGTACTTC; J gene: TRBJ2-7; V gene: TRBV5-8; D gene: TRBD1; clone size: .; CDR3 length: 16
CDR3 protein: CASSLTGSGSITDTQYF; CDR3 DNA: TGTGCCAGCAGCTTAACGGGCAGCGGGAGTATCACAGATACGCAGTATTTT; J gene: TRBJ2-3; V gene: TRBV7-9; D gene: TRBD2; clone size: once; CDR3 length: 17
CDR3 protein: CASKITGEVTEAFF; CDR3 DNA: TGTGCCAGCAAAATTACAGGGGAGGTCACTGAAGCTTTCTTT; J gene: TRBJ1-1; V gene: TRBV28; D gene: TRBD1; clone size: .; CDR3 length: 14
CDR3 protein: CASSRGGRETQYF; CDR3 DNA: TGTGCCAGCAGTCGAGGGGGCAGGGAGACCCAGTACTTC; J gene: TRBJ2-5; V gene: TRBV27; D gene: TRBD1; clone size: .; CDR3 length: 13
CDR3 protein: CASSTSGSGTDTQYF; CDR3 DNA: TGTGCCAGCAGCACCAGCGGGAGTGGTACAGATACGCAGTATTTT; J gene: TRBJ2-3; V gene: TRBV7-2; D gene: TRBD2; clone size: .; CDR3 length: 15
CDR3 protein: CASSQGTGSNQPQHF; CDR3 DNA: TGCGCCAGCAGCCAAGGTACAGGAAGCAATCAGCCCCAGCATTTT; J gene: TRBJ1-5; V gene: TRBV4-1; D gene: .; clone size: .; CDR3 length: 15
CDR3 protein: CASRGQGNQPQHF; CDR3 DNA: TGTGCCAGTAGGGGACAGGGCAATCAGCCCCAGCATTTT; J gene: TRBJ1-5; V gene: TRBV19; D gene: TRBD1; clone size: .; CDR3 length: 13
CDR3 protein: CASSPLLSGTSGSGAGELFF; CDR3 DNA: TGTGCCAGCAGCCCTCTGTTATCCGGGACTAGCGGGAGTGGTGCCGGGGAGCTGTTTTTT; J gene: TRBJ2-2; V gene: TRBV28; D gene: TRBD2; clone size: .; CDR3 length: 20
CDR3 protein: CASSQWGDSTDTQYF; CDR3 DNA: TGTGCCAGCAGCCAGTGGGGGGATAGCACAGATACGCAGTATTTT; J gene: TRBJ2-3; V gene: TRBV5-5; D gene: .; clone size: .; CDR3 length: 15
CDR3 protein: CASSRDRGYGYTF; CDR3 DNA: TGCGCCAGCAGCCGGGACAGGGGCTATGGCTACACCTTC; J gene: TRBJ1-2; V gene: TRBV5-1; D gene: TRBD1; clone size: .; CDR3 length: 13
CDR3 protein: CASSFRPGVETQYF; CDR3 DNA: TGTGCCAGCAGCTTTCGACCGGGGGTGGAGACCCAGTACTTC; J gene: TRBJ2-5; V gene: TRBV7-9; D gene: .; clone size: .; CDR3 length: 14
CDR3 protein: CSVISNTEAFF; CDR3 DNA: TGCAGCGTTATCTCGAACACTGAAGCTTTCTTT; J gene: TRBJ1-1; V gene: TRBV29-1; D gene: .; clone size: .; CDR3 length: 11
CDR3 protein: CASRRQGAHYEQYF; CDR3 DNA: TGTGCCAGTAGGCGACAGGGGGCACACTACGAGCAGTACTTC; J gene: TRBJ2-7; V gene: TRBV19; D gene: TRBD1; clone size: .; CDR3 length: 14
CDR3 protein: CASSIGGSSSYEQYF; CDR3 DNA: TGTGCCAGTAGTATCGGCGGGTCCAGCTCCTACGAGCAGTACTTC; J gene: TRBJ2-7; V gene: TRBV19; D gene: .; clone size: .; CDR3 length: 15
CDR3 protein: CASSIGTGEVGYNEQFF; CDR3 DNA: TGTGCCAGTAGTATAGGGACAGGGGAAGTTGGGTACAATGAGCAGTTCTTC; J gene: TRBJ2-1; V gene: TRBV19; D gene: TRBD1; clone size: .; CDR3 length: 17
CDR3 protein: CAWRLGRENTDTQYF; CDR3 DNA: TGTGCCTGGAGGCTTGGGAGGGAGAACACAGATACGCAGTATTTT; J gene: TRBJ2-3; V gene: TRBV30; D gene: TRBD2; clone size: .; CDR3 length: 15
CDR3 protein: CASSSTVKPDRGETQYF; CDR3 DNA: TGTGCCAGCAGTTCCACCGTAAAACCAGACAGGGGAGAGACCCAGTACTTC; J gene: TRBJ2-5; V gene: TRBV28; D gene: TRBD1; clone size: .; CDR3 length: 17
CDR3 protein: CASSLLNPRGGRGHDNEQFF; CDR3 DNA: TGTGCCAGCAGTTTATTAAATCCTCGGGGGGGGAGAGGGCACGACAATGAGCAGTTCTTC; J gene: TRBJ2-1; V gene: TRBV28; D gene: TRBD2; clone size: .; CDR3 length: 20
CDR3 protein: CASSFGTGGEAFF; CDR3 DNA: TGTGCCAGCAGCTTCGGGACAGGGGGTGAAGCTTTCTTT; J gene: TRBJ1-1; V gene: TRBV5-6; D gene: TRBD1; clone size: .; CDR3 length: 13
CDR3 protein: CASSIRSGSYEQYF; CDR3 DNA: TGTGCCAGTAGTATCCGTAGCGGTTCCTACGAGCAGTACTTC; J gene: TRBJ2-7; V gene: TRBV19; D gene: .; clone size: .; CDR3 length: 14
CDR3 protein: CASSLGGDRDHEQYF; CDR3 DNA: TGTGCCAGCAGTTTAGGCGGGGACAGGGACCACGAGCAGTACTTC; J gene: TRBJ2-7; V gene: TRBV27; D gene: TRBD1; clone size: .; CDR3 length: 15
CDR3 protein: CASSSRTSGRTLQETQYF; CDR3 DNA: TGTGCCAGCTCATCCAGGACTAGCGGGAGGACCTTACAAGAGACCCAGTACTTC; J gene: TRBJ2-5; V gene: TRBV18; D gene: TRBD2; clone size: .; CDR3 length: 18
CDR3 protein: CASTISGSFNEQFF; CDR3 DNA: TGTGCCAGCACCATTAGCGGGAGTTTTAATGAGCAGTTCTTC; J gene: TRBJ2-1; V gene: TRBV7-9; D gene: TRBD2; clone size: .; CDR3 length: 14
CDR3 protein: CASSTGGLYEQYF; CDR3 DNA: TGTGCCAGCAGTACTGGAGGTCTCTACGAGCAGTACTTC; J gene: TRBJ2-7; V gene: TRBV27; D gene: .; clone size: .; CDR3 length: 13
CDR3 protein: CSVQSGLGYNEQFF; CDR3 DNA: TGCAGCGTACAGAGCGGGTTGGGATACAATGAGCAGTTCTTC; J gene: TRBJ2-1; V gene: TRBV29-1; D gene: .; clone size: .; CDR3 length: 14
CDR3 protein: CATSTSGADTQYF; CDR3 DNA: TGTGCCACCAGCACTTCAGGGGCAGATACGCAGTATTTT; J gene: TRBJ2-3; V gene: TRBV15; D gene: .; clone size: once; CDR3 length: 13
CDR3 protein: CASSMGTGSYEQYF; CDR3 DNA: TGTGCCAGTAGTATGGGGACAGGTTCCTACGAGCAGTACTTC; J gene: TRBJ2-7; V gene: TRBV19; D gene: TRBD1; clone size: .; CDR3 length: 14
CDR3 protein: CASWTGWDTDTQYF; CDR3 DNA: TGTGCCAGCTGGACAGGGTGGGACACAGATACGCAGTATTTT; J gene: TRBJ2-3; V gene: TRBV18; D gene: TRBD1; clone size: .; CDR3 length: 14
CDR3 protein: CASSYGQGKGTGELFF; CDR3 DNA: TGTGCCAGCAGTTATGGACAGGGGAAGGGGACCGGGGAGCTGTTTTTT; J gene: TRBJ2-2; V gene: TRBV2; D gene: TRBD1; clone size: .; CDR3 length: 16
CDR3 protein: CASRLVGRRDTEAFF; CDR3 DNA: TGTGCCAGCAGATTAGTGGGGAGGCGGGACACTGAAGCTTTCTTT; J gene: TRBJ1-1; V gene: TRBV7-8; D gene: .; clone size: .; CDR3 length: 15
CDR3 protein: CASSLDRVKGGTQYF; CDR3 DNA: TGTGCCAGCAGCCTCGACAGGGTAAAGGGTGGGACCCAGTACTTC; J gene: TRBJ2-5; V gene: TRBV27; D gene: TRBD1; clone size: .; CDR3 length: 15
CDR3 protein: CASSLLGGRFDNEQFF; CDR3 DNA: TGTGCCAGCAGTTTATTGGGCGGGAGATTCGACAATGAGCAGTTCTTC; J gene: TRBJ2-1; V gene: TRBV27; D gene: TRBD2; clone size: .; CDR3 length: 16